Each of the 30 T cell receptor beta chains below was sequenced from the same sample in a study of T cell repertoires in cytomegalovirus infection. TCRdb reprocessed the reads with MiXCR, giving one entry per CDR3 protein. The sample records fewer than 550,000 distinct CDR3 sequences, roughly 10% being singletons. The sample comprised PBMCs. These receptors were obtained from a human donor in good health (CMV status not recorded). Some clones in this sample may be carry-over from other donors' samples.

This clonotype has a count of ten or more. This sequence joins TRBV6-1 and TRBJ1-5, with D tentatively TRBD1 (5 bases). The CDR3 length is 15 residues. Germline V gene data show CDR1 as MNHNS and CDR2 as SASEGT. The germline V and J ends were trimmed by 7 bases and 0 bases, with 13 bases remaining between them. Written as DNA, the CDR3 is TGTGCCAGCATCCCCGTCGGGGGTAGCAATCAGCCCCAGCATTTT. Amino acid sequence: CASIPVGGSNQPQHF.

There are many counts of this clonotype. The V call is TRBV20-1, the J call TRBJ2-3, with D maybe TRBD2 (6 bases). This CDR3 is built from 16 residues. Trimming stripped 8 bases from V and 0 bases from J, with 21 bases between. The germline gives CDR1 DFQATT, CDR2 SNEGSKA (reference sequence). The CDR3 coding sequence is TGCAGTAAAGCGATAGCCGGGACTTTGAGCACAGATACGCAGTATTTT. Translated: CSKAIAGTLSTDTQYF.

This clonotype was detected only a few times. The chain employs TRBV12-3 or TRBV12-4 and TRBJ1-1; unclear D gene. The V end was cut by 3 bases, the J end by 4 bases, with 6 bases between. There are 12 residues in the CDR3. This chain's CDR3 is CASSFYATEAFF. As DNA, the CDR3 is TGTGCCAGCAGTTTCTACGCCACTGAAGCTTTCTTT.

This clonotype was counted many times. The rearrangement links TRBV7-2 to TRBJ1-6, with 9 bases that match TRBD1. This CDR3 spans 16 amino acids. The germline V gene has CDR1 SGHTA and CDR2 FQGNSA. Germline trimming cut 3 bases from V and 8 bases from J; bases unmatched to any gene: 8. CDR3 nucleotide sequence: TGTGCCAGCAGCTTGGATGGGACAGGGATATATTCACCCCTCCACTTT. It yields the protein CASSLDGTGIYSPLHF.

This clonotype was seen repeatedly, ten times or more. The rearrangement joins TRBV7-9 to TRBJ1-5; TRBD1 is a possible D gene (5 bases). Trimming pared 5 bases from V and 11 bases from J, leaving 19 bases between. This CDR3 is built from 14 residues. Germline CDR1 and CDR2: SEHNR and FQNEAQ (reference sequence). CDR3 sequence: CASSPGESPWSQHF. The CDR3 coding sequence is TGTGCCAGCAGCCCGGGGGAGTCTCCTTGGTCCCAGCATTTT.

This clonotype showed up many times. This chain connects TRBV7-3 to TRBJ2-1; D is tentatively TRBD1 or TRBD2 (5 bases each). This CDR3 contains 13 residues. Germline CDR1 SGHTA, CDR2 FQGTGA. V lost 4 bases and J lost 8, with 12 bases in between. CDR3 residues: CASSSRGWDEQFF. CDR3 nucleotide sequence: TGTGCCAGCAGCTCCCGGGGCTGGGATGAGCAGTTCTTC. The whole variable domain, remainder taken from reference TRBV7-3 and TRBJ2-1, is GAGVSQTPSNKVTEKGKYVELRCDPISGHTALYWYRQSLGQGPEFLIYFQGTGAADDSGLPNDRFFAVRPEGSVSTLKIQRTERGDSAVYLCASSSRGWDEQFFGPGTRLTVL.

This clonotype has more than one count but fewer than ten. This sequence joins TRBV9 and TRBJ2-3, with 8 bases matching TRBD1. From germline, CDR1 is SGDLS and CDR2 YYNGEE. The CDR3 contains 14 residues. Trimming removed 4 bases from V and 5 bases from J; junction bases left unmatched: 6. CDR3: CASSSTGVGDTQYF. CDR3 coding DNA: TGTGCCAGCAGCTCGACAGGGGTTGGAGATACGCAGTATTTT.

This clonotype appeared many times. This rearrangement joins TRBV7-8 to TRBJ1-1, with 11 bases lining up with TRBD1. J lost 6 bases, V lost 4 bases, and 4 bases had no gene match. CDR3 length equals 14 residues. Germline V gives CDR1 SGHVS, CDR2 FQNEAQ. The CDR3 region is CASSSPGQGAEAFF. In nucleotides, the CDR3 is TGTGCCAGCAGCTCACCGGGACAGGGGGCTGAAGCTTTCTTT.

This clonotype was recorded at least ten times. The V gene is TRBV7-9, the J gene TRBJ2-7, with 8 bases aligning to TRBD1. J gave up 1 base and V 4 bases, and 3 bases lay outside the gene matches. CDR1 is SEHNR, CDR2 FQNEAQ, per germline (reference sequence). The CDR3 covers 14 residues. This chain's CDR3 is CASSSRDRSYEQYF. The CDR3 bases are TGTGCCAGCAGCTCTCGGGACAGGTCCTACGAGCAGTACTTC. The full variable domain, completed using reference TRBV7-9 and TRBJ2-7, is DTGVSQNPRHKITKRGQNVTFRCDPISEHNRLYWYRQTLGQGPEFLTYFQNEAQLEKSRLLSDRFSAERPKGSFSTLEIQRTEQGDSAMYLCASSSRDRSYEQYFGPGTRLTVT.

In its sample, this clonotype was seen a few times. The chain is built from TRBV6-6 and TRBJ2-3, with TRBD1 matching 10 bases. CDR3 size: 16 residues. V trimming: 2 bases; J trimming: 3 bases; junction bases outside the gene matches: 5. Germline CDR1 is MNHNY and CDR2 is SVGAGI (reference sequence). CDR3 region: CASSYPGQGGTDTQYF. The CDR3 nucleotides read TGTGCCAGCAGTTACCCAGGACAGGGGGGGACAGATACGCAGTATTTT.

This clonotype was picked up many times. The CDR3 region is CSGTETYEQYF. CDR3 nucleotides: TGCAGCGGGACTGAAACCTACGAGCAGTACTTC. V usage is TRBV20-1 and J usage is TRBJ2-7; tentatively, D is TRBD2 (6 bases). Germline CDR1 DFQATT, CDR2 SNEGSKA (reference sequence). The CDR3 covers 11 residues.

In its sample, this clonotype was seen many times. The chain carries TRBV20-1 and TRBJ1-1; the D is unclear. Trimming stripped 4 bases from V and 1 base from J, with 10 bases between. Per the germline V gene, CDR1 is DFQATT and CDR2 is SNEGSKA (reference sequence). This CDR3 region has 13 residues. CDR3 in amino acids: CSAKVRSNTEAFF. The CDR3, as DNA: TGCAGTGCTAAGGTCCGGTCGAACACTGAAGCTTTCTTT.

This clonotype was recorded a few times. A much larger clone lies a single base off, so this may be a read error. The chain has TRBV28 and TRBJ1-3, with a weak D call TRBD1 (5 bases). The CDR3 is made up of 14 amino acids. Germline CDR1 MDHEN, CDR2 SYDVKM. The V and J ends lost 5 bases and 0 bases respectively, with 8 bases between them. DNA of the CDR3: TGTGCCAGCAGTCAGGGCGACTCTGGAAACACCATATATTTT. Protein: CASSQGDSGNTIYF.

The chain employs TRBV6-5 and TRBJ2-1; tentatively, D is TRBD2 (6 bases). The CDR3 is made up of 12 amino acids. In germline, CDR1 is MNHEY, CDR2 SVGAGI. V lost 10 bases, J lost 9 bases, and 16 bases lay in between. The CDR3 region has the DNA TGTGCCACCAAAGGTCCCGGGGGTGAGCAGTTCTTC. The encoded protein is CATKGPGGEQFF.

In this sample, this clonotype turned up many times. The chain links TRBV29-1 to TRBJ1-2; D uncertain. Per germline, CDR1 SQVTM and CDR2 ANQGSEA. V lost 4 bases and J 4 bases, leaving 16 bases between the germline ends. This CDR3 has 14 residues. CDR3 sequence reads: CSVVGRSTIYGYTF. DNA of the CDR3: TGCAGCGTTGTTGGCAGGAGCACCATCTATGGCTACACCTTC.

This rearrangement joins TRBV25-1 to TRBJ2-3; 16 bases match TRBD2. Per the germline V gene, CDR1 is MGHDK and CDR2 is SYGVNS. V lost 7 bases, J lost 4 bases, and 5 bases stayed unmatched. The length of the CDR3 is 16 residues. CDR3: CASTGTSGRAPDTQYF. CDR3 sequence (DNA): TGTGCCAGCACCGGGACTAGCGGGAGGGCCCCAGATACGCAGTATTTT.

This clonotype was counted only a few times. The chain has TRBV5-1 and TRBJ2-3; 8 bases fit TRBD1. The CDR3 has 13 amino acids. Germline CDR1 and CDR2: SGHRS and YFSETQ. Germline trimming cut 9 bases from V and 4 bases from J; bases unmatched to any gene: 7. The CDR3 sequence: CATNGQGADTQYF. The CDR3 region has the DNA TGCGCCACCAATGGACAGGGCGCAGATACGCAGTATTTT.

Only a few counts were recorded for this clonotype. V and J are TRBV20-1 and TRBJ1-2; the D gene is possibly TRBD1 (6 bases). Trimming left V 4 bases short and J 7 bases short, with 10 bases between. The CDR3 extends over 11 amino acids. Germline V gene lookup returns CDR1 DFQATT and CDR2 SNEGSKA (reference sequence). CDR3 residues: CSATQGFGYTF. The DNA for the CDR3 is TGCAGTGCTACTCAGGGGTTTGGCTACACCTTC.

CDR3 DNA: TGTGCCAGCAGCCCCTCTCCCGGGACAGCGAACACTGAAGCTTTCTTT. Encoded protein: CASSPSPGTANTEAFF. The chain uses TRBV5-5 and TRBJ1-1; 7 bases line up with TRBD1. There are 16 residues in the CDR3. Losses at the gene ends were 4 bases for V and 1 base for J; bases not matched to a gene: 10. CDR1 is SGHKS and CDR2 is YYEKEE in the germline V gene (reference sequence).

The rearrangement joins TRBV11-2 to TRBJ2-3; 9 bases match TRBD2. CDR1 SGHAT and CDR2 FQNNGV come from the germline V gene. Trimming at V came to 4 bases and at J to 3 bases, leaving 8 bases not matched to a gene. The length of the CDR3 is 16 residues. The CDR3 loop is CASSWLAGGLTDTQYF. In DNA, the CDR3 is TGTGCCAGCAGCTGGTTGGCGGGGGGGCTGACAGATACGCAGTATTTT. The full variable domain, completed using reference TRBV11-2 and TRBJ2-3, is EAGVAQSPRYKIIEKRQSVAFWCNPISGHATLYWYQQILGQGPKLLIQFQNNGVVDDSQLPKDRFSAERLKGVDSTLKIQPAKLEDSAVYLCASSWLAGGLTDTQYFGPGTRLTVL.

This clonotype has a handful of counts. This chain uses TRBV7-9 with TRBJ1-5, with 8 nucleotides matching TRBD1. The CDR3 spans 15 residues. Germline lookup yields CDR1 SEHNR and CDR2 FQNEAQ (reference sequence). Trimming took 3 bases from V and 3 from J; bases not matched to a gene: 4. The CDR3: CASSLTGESNQPQHF. CDR3 coding DNA: TGTGCCAGCAGCTTGACAGGGGAATCCAATCAGCCCCAGCATTTT.

The rearrangement links TRBV10-3 to TRBJ2-3; no firm D call. From germline, CDR1 is ENHRY and CDR2 SYGVKD. Trimming removed 0 bases at V and 2 bases at J, with 9 bases between. CDR3 length: 15 residues. CDR3 sequence: CAISESRGATDTQYF. In DNA, the CDR3 is TGTGCCATCAGTGAGTCCCGCGGAGCCACAGATACGCAGTATTTT.

As regards this clonotype: Possible read error: a much larger clone is one base away. The rearrangement links TRBV23-1 to TRBJ2-3; D gene unclear. TRBV23-1 is designated an ORF whose function remains uncertain. The CDR3 consists of 16 residues. The V end lost 0 bases, the J end lost 2 bases, and 12 bases lay between the germline ends. The CDR3 sequence is CASSQSAIHHTDTQYF. CDR3 nucleotide sequence: TGCGCCAGCAGTCAATCAGCCATCCACCACACAGATACGCAGTATTTT.

This clonotype showed up many times. The rearrangement links TRBV7-3 to TRBJ2-1; D gene uncertain. Trimming took off 0 bases at V and 7 bases at J, with 7 bases between the two ends. Looked up from germline, CDR1 is SGHTA and CDR2 is FQGTGA. The CDR3 has 13 residues. Written as DNA, the CDR3 is TGTGCCAGCAGCTTAACGTGGGATAATGAGCAGTTCTTC. Translated, it gives CASSLTWDNEQFF.

The table lists this clonotype with many counts. This sequence joins TRBV28 and TRBJ2-7; TRBD1 aligns across 7 bases. This CDR3 region has 17 residues. V gave up 3 bases and J gave up 3 bases; unmatched junction bases: 14. Germline V gene sequence: CDR1 MDHEN, CDR2 SYDVKM. The CDR3, as DNA: TGTGCCAGCAGTTTCCGAGGCTCCGGGACAGTCATCTACGAGCAGTACTTC. This translates into CASSFRGSGTVIYEQYF.

This clonotype has only a few counts. The chain has TRBV5-1 and TRBJ2-7, with TRBD1 matching 9 bases. Trimming cost V 5 bases and J 6 bases; bases outside gene matches: 9. The CDR3 extends over 14 amino acids. Germline loops: CDR1 SGHRS, CDR2 YFSETQ. The CDR3 loop is CASSLTGTGSEQYF. As DNA, the CDR3 is TGCGCCAGCAGTTTAACCGGGACAGGGAGCGAGCAGTACTTC.

V usage is TRBV2 and J usage is TRBJ2-1; D gene unclear. The germline V gene encodes CDR1 SNHLY and CDR2 FYNNEI. The CDR3 is made up of 13 amino acids. V lost 7 bases and J lost 7, with 14 bases in between. The CDR3 region is CASILTVLNEQFF. CDR3 in DNA: TGTGCCAGCATCCTGACGGTTCTGAATGAGCAGTTCTTC.

This clonotype was seen at least ten times. The chain carries TRBV7-9 and TRBJ2-5; 7 nucleotides align to TRBD1. The V gene end was trimmed by 5 bases and the J gene end by 3 bases; junction bases not matched to a gene: 9. The CDR3 runs 15 residues. The germline gives CDR1 SEHNR, CDR2 FQNEAQ (reference sequence). The CDR3 nucleotides are TGTGCCAGCAGCACCGGACAGGTATTAAAAGAGACCCAGTACTTC. Its translation: CASSTGQVLKETQYF.

The V gene is TRBV29-1, the J gene TRBJ1-1; D possibly corresponds to TRBD1 (6 bases). Germline CDR1 SQVTM, CDR2 ANQGSEA. This CDR3 is built from 15 residues. V dropped 0 bases and J dropped 0 bases, with 11 bases sitting between them. The CDR3 loop is CSVEDRGRMNTEAFF. The CDR3 nucleotides are TGCAGCGTTGAAGACCGGGGGCGGATGAACACTGAAGCTTTCTTT.

This clonotype was seen repeatedly, ten times or more. The gene calls are TRBV7-9 and TRBJ2-3; 8 bases align to TRBD2. The CDR3 is 19 residues long. Germline CDR1 SEHNR, CDR2 FQNEAQ (reference sequence). V was clipped by 5 bases and J by 3 bases; unmatched bases: 19. Written as DNA, the CDR3 is TGTGCCAGCAGCCCTGGACAACTCCGGGGCGGGAGGAGGACAGATACGCAGTATTTT. Translating gives CASSPGQLRGGRRTDTQYF. Based on the CDR3 plus reference TRBV7-9 and TRBJ2-3, the full variable domain is DTGVSQNPRHKITKRGQNVTFRCDPISEHNRLYWYRQTLGQGPEFLTYFQNEAQLEKSRLLSDRFSAERPKGSFSTLEIQRTEQGDSAMYLCASSPGQLRGGRRTDTQYFGPGTRLTVL.